The 8 T cell receptor beta chains reported below all come from one sample, sequenced in a study of cytomegalovirus exposure and HLA in healthy donors. Vbeta (60) and Jbeta (13) primers were used in the PCR. The table came from immunoSEQ multiplex PCR; TCRdb's copy has only in-frame clones and leaves some out. Counted here are around 150,000 clones, roughly four fifths occurring once; the ten biggest clones make up over 0.95%. Sample: PBMCs. The source is a woman between 40 and 50 years old in good health and CMV-seronegative.

This chain uses TRBV30 with TRBJ1-1; 7 bases agree with TRBD1. The CDR3 extends over 14 amino acids. Trimming removed 5 bases from V and 5 bases from J; junction bases left unmatched: 11. From germline, CDR1 is GTSNPN and CDR2 SVGIG (reference sequence). The CDR3 DNA reads as TGTGCCTGGGGTTCCGACAGGGTCAGGACTGAAGCTTTCTTT. This codes for CAWGSDRVRTEAFF.

The rearrangement links TRBV6-1 to TRBJ2-7, with a possible D match to TRBD2 (6 bases). V lost 5 bases and J 2 bases, leaving 16 bases between the germline ends. The CDR3 sequence is 15 residues long. The germline gives CDR1 MNHNS, CDR2 SASEGT. The CDR3 nucleotides read TGTGCCAGCAGTCCCCGGGCTGGCGGGACCTACGAGCAGTACTTC. As protein: CASSPRAGGTYEQYF.

The gene calls are TRBV12-5 and TRBJ1-1; tentative D call: TRBD1 (6 bases). Trimming took 7 bases from V and 8 from J, leaving 14 bases between them. The CDR3 loop spans 12 amino acids. Germline CDR1 reads LGHNT; CDR2 reads FRNRAP. The CDR3 protein is CASALDSREAFF. DNA of the CDR3: TGTGCTAGTGCGTTGGACAGTAGAGAAGCTTTCTTT.

The chain couples TRBV11-2 to TRBJ2-7; 10 bases agree with TRBD1. Germline values: CDR1 SGHAT, CDR2 FQNNGV. The CDR3 spans 15 residues. V dropped 1 base and J dropped 5; count of bases not matched to a gene: 5. This CDR3 is CASSLGQGAPHEQYF. The CDR3 region has the DNA TGTGCCAGCAGCTTAGGACAGGGGGCTCCGCACGAGCAGTACTTC.

V and J are TRBV21-1 and TRBJ1-1; TRBD1, as called in the table, went unchecked against the DNA. TRBV21-1 constitutes a pseudogene. This CDR3 is 17 amino acids long. CDR3 protein: CASSKHSPGQTYAEAFF. The CDR3 nucleotides are TGTGCCAGCAGCAAACACTCCCCGGGACAGACATACGCTGAAGCTTTCTTT.

This clone was observed a few times. The chain couples TRBV28 to TRBJ1-2; D unclear. Germline V lookup: CDR1 MDHEN, CDR2 SYDVKM. The CDR3 has 12 amino acids. V was shortened by 3 bases and J by 4 bases, with 6 bases between the two germline ends. The CDR3 coding sequence is TGTGCCAGCAGTTTTGGCGGCTATGGCTACACCTTC. Translated: CASSFGGYGYTF.

The rearrangement joins TRBV4-2 to TRBJ2-7; 9 positions match TRBD2. This CDR3 contains 18 residues. V lost 0 bases, J lost 4 bases, and 13 bases stayed unmatched. The germline gives CDR1 LGHNA, CDR2 YNFKEQ. CDR3 coding DNA: TGTGCCAGCAGCCAAGATTACACGATTAGCGGGAGTATGTACGAGCAGTACTTC. Its translation: CASSQDYTISGSMYEQYF.

The V call is TRBV18, the J call TRBJ2-5; D remains ambiguous. Germline V gene lookup returns CDR1 KGHSH and CDR2 LQKENI. The ends were cut back, 4 bases at V and 3 bases at J, with 9 bases in the middle. The CDR3 extends over 13 amino acids. The CDR3 here is CASSRELEETQYF. The DNA of the CDR3 is TGTGCCAGCTCACGAGAATTAGAAGAGACCCAGTACTTC.